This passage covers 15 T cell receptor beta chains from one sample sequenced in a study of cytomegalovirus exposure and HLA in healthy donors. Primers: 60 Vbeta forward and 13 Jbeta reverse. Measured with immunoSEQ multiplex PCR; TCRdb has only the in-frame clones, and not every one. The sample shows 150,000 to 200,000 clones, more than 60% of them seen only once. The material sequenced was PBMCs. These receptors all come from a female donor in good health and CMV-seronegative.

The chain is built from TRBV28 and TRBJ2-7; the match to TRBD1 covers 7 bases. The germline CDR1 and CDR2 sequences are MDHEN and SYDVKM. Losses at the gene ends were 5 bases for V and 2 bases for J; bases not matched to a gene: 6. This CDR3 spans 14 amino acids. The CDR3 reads CASSPRDRTYEQYF. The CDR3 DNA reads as TGTGCCAGCAGTCCCCGGGACAGAACCTACGAGCAGTACTTC.

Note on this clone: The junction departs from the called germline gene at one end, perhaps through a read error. CDR3 amino acids: CASSPADFSGQFF. The DNA of the CDR3 is TGTGCTAGCAGCCCAGCGGATTTTAGTGGGCAGTTCTTC. The chain couples TRBV7-7 to TRBJ2-1; TRBD2 is a possible D gene (5 bases). The CDR3 runs to 13 residues. CDR1 is SSHAT, CDR2 FNYEAQ, per germline (reference sequence). The full variable domain, in which reference TRBV7-7 and TRBJ2-1 provide the parts outside the CDR3, is GAGVSQSPRYKVTKRGQDVTLRCDPISSHATLYWYQQALGQGPEFLTYFNYEAQPDKSGLPSDRFSAERPEGSISTLTIQRTEQRDSAMYRCASSPADFSGQFFGPGTRLTVL.

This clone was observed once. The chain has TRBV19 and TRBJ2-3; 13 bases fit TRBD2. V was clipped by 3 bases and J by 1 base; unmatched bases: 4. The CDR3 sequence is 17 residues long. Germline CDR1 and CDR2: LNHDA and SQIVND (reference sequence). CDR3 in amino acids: CASSMGLAGLRTDTQYF. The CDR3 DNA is TGTGCCAGTAGTATGGGACTAGCGGGACTCCGCACAGATACGCAGTATTTT.

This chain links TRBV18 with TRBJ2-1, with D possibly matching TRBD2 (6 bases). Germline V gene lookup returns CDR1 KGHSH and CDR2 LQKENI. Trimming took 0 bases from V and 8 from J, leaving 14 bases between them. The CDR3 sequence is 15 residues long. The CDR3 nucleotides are TGTGCCAGCTCACCACCGACTAGACCTTATGATGAGCAGTTCTTC. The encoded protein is CASSPPTRPYDEQFF.

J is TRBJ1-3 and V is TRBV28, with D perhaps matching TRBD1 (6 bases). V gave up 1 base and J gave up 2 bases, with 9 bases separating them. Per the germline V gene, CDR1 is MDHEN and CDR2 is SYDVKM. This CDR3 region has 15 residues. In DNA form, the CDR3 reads TGTGCCAGCAGTTTATACAGGGCAGCTGGAAACACCATATATTTT. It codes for CASSLYRAAGNTIYF.

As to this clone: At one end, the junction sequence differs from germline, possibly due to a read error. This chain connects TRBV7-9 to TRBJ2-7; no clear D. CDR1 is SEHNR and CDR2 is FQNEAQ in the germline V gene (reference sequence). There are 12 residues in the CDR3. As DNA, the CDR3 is TGTTCCAGCAGCTTAGATAGCCACGAGCAGTACTTC. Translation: CSSSLDSHEQYF.

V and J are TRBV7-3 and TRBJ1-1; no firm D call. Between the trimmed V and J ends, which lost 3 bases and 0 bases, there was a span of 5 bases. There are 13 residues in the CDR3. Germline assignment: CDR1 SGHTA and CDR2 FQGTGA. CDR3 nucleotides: TGTGCCAGCAGCTTGTCGTTGAACACTGAAGCTTTCTTT. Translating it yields CASSLSLNTEAFF.

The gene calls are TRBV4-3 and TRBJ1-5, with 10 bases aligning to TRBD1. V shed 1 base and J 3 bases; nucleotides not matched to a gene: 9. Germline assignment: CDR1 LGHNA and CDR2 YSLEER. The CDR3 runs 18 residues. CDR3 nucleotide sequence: TGCGCCAGCAGCCAAGGGCGCACGGGACAGGGGTCCAATCAGCCCCAGCATTTT. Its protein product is CASSQGRTGQGSNQPQHF.

This CDR3 reads CASSVQGQEQYF. Here the CDR3 DNA reads TGTGCCAGCAGCGTACAGGGTCAAGAGCAGTACTTC. V is TRBV7-9 and J is TRBJ2-7, with TRBD1 as a possible D gene (6 bases). The CDR3 has 12 residues. V was trimmed by 5 bases and J by 7 bases, leaving 12 bases between them. Germline V gene data show CDR1 as SEHNR and CDR2 as FQNEAQ (reference sequence).

CDR3 DNA sequence: TGCAGCGTTCGACTAGCGGGAGGAGAGACCCAGTACTTC. It specifies CSVRLAGGETQYF. The gene calls are TRBV29-1 and TRBJ2-5, with TRBD2 matching 13 bases. Trimming at V came to 5 bases and at J to 4 bases, leaving 1 base not matched to a gene. Germline CDR1 is SQVTM and CDR2 is ANQGSEA. The CDR3 totals 13 residues.

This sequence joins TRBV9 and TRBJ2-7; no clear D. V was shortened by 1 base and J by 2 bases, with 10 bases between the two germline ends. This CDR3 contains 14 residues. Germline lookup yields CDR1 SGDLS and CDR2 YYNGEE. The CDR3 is CASSVQFTPYEQYF. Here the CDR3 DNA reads TGTGCCAGCAGCGTACAATTCACTCCCTACGAGCAGTACTTC.

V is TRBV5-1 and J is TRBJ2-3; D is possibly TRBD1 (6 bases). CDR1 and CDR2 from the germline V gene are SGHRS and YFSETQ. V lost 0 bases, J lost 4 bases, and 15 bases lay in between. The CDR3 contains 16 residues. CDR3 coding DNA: TGCGCCAGCAGCTTGGCCGGGACACCAGCCGCAGATACGCAGTATTTT. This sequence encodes CASSLAGTPAADTQYF.

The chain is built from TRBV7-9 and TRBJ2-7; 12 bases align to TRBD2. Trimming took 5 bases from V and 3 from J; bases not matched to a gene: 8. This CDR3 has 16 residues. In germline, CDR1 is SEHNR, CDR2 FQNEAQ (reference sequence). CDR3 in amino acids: CASSLGLAGPYYEQYF. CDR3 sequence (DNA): TGTGCCAGCAGCCTAGGACTAGCGGGACCGTACTACGAGCAGTACTTC.

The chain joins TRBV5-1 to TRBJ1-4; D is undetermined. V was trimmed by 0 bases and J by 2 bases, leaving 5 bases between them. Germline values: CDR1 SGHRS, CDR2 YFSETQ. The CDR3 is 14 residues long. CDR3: CASSLEQTNEKLFF. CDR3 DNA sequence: TGCGCCAGCAGCTTGGAACAGACTAATGAAAAACTGTTTTTT.

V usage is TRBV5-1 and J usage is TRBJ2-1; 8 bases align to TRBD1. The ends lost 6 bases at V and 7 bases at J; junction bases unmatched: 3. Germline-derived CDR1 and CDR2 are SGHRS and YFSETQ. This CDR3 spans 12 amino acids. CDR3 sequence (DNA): TGCGCCAGCACCGACAGGGGTAATGAGCAGTTCTTC. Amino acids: CASTDRGNEQFF.